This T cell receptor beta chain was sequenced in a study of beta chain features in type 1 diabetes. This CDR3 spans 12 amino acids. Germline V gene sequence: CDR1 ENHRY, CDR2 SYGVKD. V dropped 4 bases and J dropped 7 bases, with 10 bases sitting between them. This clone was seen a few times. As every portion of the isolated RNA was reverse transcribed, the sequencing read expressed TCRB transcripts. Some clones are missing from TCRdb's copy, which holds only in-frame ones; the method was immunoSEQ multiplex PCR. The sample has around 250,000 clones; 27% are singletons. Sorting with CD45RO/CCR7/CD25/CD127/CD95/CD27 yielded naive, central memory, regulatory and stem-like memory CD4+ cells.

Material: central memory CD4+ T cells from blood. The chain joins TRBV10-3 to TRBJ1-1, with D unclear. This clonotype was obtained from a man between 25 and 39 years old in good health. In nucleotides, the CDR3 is TGTGCCATCAGTGTCGGAGGGTATGAAGCTTTCTTT. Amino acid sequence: CAISVGGYEAFF.